The source of this TCR beta chain is a study of beta chain features in type 1 diabetes. V shed 0 bases, J shed 1 base, and the junction held 5 bases outside the gene matches. CDR1 is SGHRS and CDR2 is YFSETQ in the germline V gene. The CDR3 is made up of 18 amino acids. The authors reverse transcribed all of the isolated RNA, so sequencing captured expressed TCRB transcripts. Roughly 3.7 million reads, on average, came from each naive, central memory and regulatory T cell sample. Profiled with immunoSEQ multiplex PCR; TCRdb holds only in-frame clones, not every one. The sample lists over 500,000 clones; about 16% were seen once.

The V and J genes are TRBV5-1 and TRBJ2-5; TRBD2 matches at 14 bases. The sequencing sample was made of naive CD4+ T cells from blood. The clonotype originates from a man aged 18 to 30 in good health. The CDR3 DNA is TGCGCCAGCAGCTTGGGACTAGCGGGAGGGCCTGCCCAAGAGACCCAGTACTTC. Translated, it gives CASSLGLAGGPAQETQYF.